This T cell receptor beta chain stems from a study of tumor and adjacent non-tumor tissue in lung cancer. TCRbeta libraries were built with three rounds of nested PCR, modified from ARM-PCR. Each CDR3 protein gets one entry after TCRdb re-called the multiplex PCR reads with MiXCR. The table records about 80,000 distinct CDR3 sequences, approximately 81% of them present only once. About this clonotype itself: Antigen: not known. At one of its ends the junction is not consistent with the germline gene, which may arise from a read error.

Study-level results: In normal lung, the top 100 clones were significantly more dominant than in tumor. Shorter survival was associated with higher TCR diversity in tumors.

The template was RNA from unsorted bulk tissue. This non-tumor lung sample came from over 3 cm beyond the tumor edge. Chemotherapy-naive patients with new lung cancer underwent thoracic surgery in China, August–late 2014. Source material: distant non-tumor lung tissue. This receptor was identified in a man aged 55 to 70 with non-small cell lung cancer.

Here the CDR3 reads CTSSRGYEQYF. The DNA for the CDR3 is TGTACCAGCTCCAGGGGCTACGAGCAGTACTTT. The rearrangement links TRBV12-3 or TRBV12-4 to TRBJ2-7; D is perhaps TRBD1 (6 bases). This CDR3 spans 11 amino acids.